The rows below give T cell receptor beta chains drawn from one sample of a study of long-term antiretroviral therapy in people with HIV. Clones were read by immunoSEQ multiplex PCR, and TCRdb kept only the in-frame ones, dropping some. The sample consists of fewer than 25,000 clones, around nine tenths of them appearing once. The sequenced sample was unsorted PBMCs, obtained 2.3 years after starting antiretroviral therapy. All receptors derive from a man aged 60 to 75 with HIV. The CDR3 runs from the conserved cysteine through the conserved F or W. The order of the fields is V gene, D gene, J gene, clone size, CDR3 protein, CDR3 DNA. The D gene is left open where the match is weak. Rows may omit the clone size; those that give it use once, few, many or a size class.

V gene: TRBV4-3
D gene: NA
J gene: TRBJ2-3
clone size: NA
CDR3 protein: CASSQVRGTVQQQDTQYF
CDR3 DNA: TGCGCCAGCAGCCAAGTGCGGGGGACAGTCCAACAACAAGATACGCAGTATTTT

V gene: TRBV6-5
D gene: NA
J gene: TRBJ2-7
clone size: NA
CDR3 protein: CASSYIPGSVGEQYF
CDR3 DNA: TGTGCCAGCAGTTACATCCCTGGTTCGGTGGGCGAGCAGTACTTC

V gene: TRBV7-2
D gene: NA
J gene: TRBJ1-1
clone size: NA
CDR3 protein: CASSSTLGTEAFF
CDR3 DNA: TGTGCCAGCAGCTCTACCCTAGGTACTGAAGCTTTCTTT

V gene: TRBV18
D gene: NA
J gene: TRBJ2-1
clone size: NA
CDR3 protein: CASSPKAGADNEQFF
CDR3 DNA: TGTGCCAGCTCACCAAAGGCCGGGGCGGACAATGAGCAGTTCTTC

V gene: TRBV5-1
D gene: NA
J gene: TRBJ1-2
clone size: once
CDR3 protein: CASSGLIRDGYTF
CDR3 DNA: TGCGCCAGCAGCGGTCTTATCAGGGATGGCTACACCTTC

V gene: TRBV28
D gene: TRBD2
J gene: TRBJ2-3
clone size: NA
CDR3 protein: CASSLTGTITDTQYF
CDR3 DNA: TGTGCCAGCAGTTTAACCGGGACTATAACAGATACGCAGTATTTT

V gene: TRBV29-1
D gene: NA
J gene: TRBJ2-5
clone size: NA
CDR3 protein: CSVGGTVVYF
CDR3 DNA: TGCAGCGTTGGAGGGACCGTGGTGTACTTC

V gene: TRBV19
D gene: NA
J gene: TRBJ2-5
clone size: NA
CDR3 protein: CASSMQSQETQYF
CDR3 DNA: TGTGCCAGTAGTATGCAGTCCCAAGAGACCCAGTACTTC

V gene: TRBV5-4
D gene: NA
J gene: TRBJ1-2
clone size: NA
CDR3 protein: CASSLVAGRAEDGYTF
CDR3 DNA: TGTGCCAGCAGCTTGGTAGCTGGCAGGGCCGAGGATGGCTACACCTTC

V gene: TRBV5-4
D gene: TRBD2
J gene: TRBJ2-5
clone size: NA
CDR3 protein: CASSFFGRDKETQYF
CDR3 DNA: TGTGCCAGCAGCTTTTTCGGGAGGGACAAAGAGACCCAGTACTTC

V gene: TRBV15
D gene: NA
J gene: TRBJ1-2
clone size: NA
CDR3 protein: CATSSPQIGGYTF
CDR3 DNA: TGTGCCACCAGCTCCCCGCAGATCGGTGGCTACACCTTC

V gene: TRBV30
D gene: TRBD1
J gene: TRBJ1-4
clone size: NA
CDR3 protein: CAWSRGRGYEKLFF
CDR3 DNA: TGTGCCTGGAGTCGTGGCAGGGGGTACGAAAAACTGTTTTTT

V gene: TRBV18
D gene: NA
J gene: TRBJ2-1
clone size: NA
CDR3 protein: CASSTSTGLMGEQFF
CDR3 DNA: TGTGCCAGCTCAACCAGTACAGGGTTGATGGGTGAGCAGTTCTTC

V gene: TRBV9
D gene: NA
J gene: TRBJ2-1
clone size: NA
CDR3 protein: CASSASGPYYNEQFF
CDR3 DNA: TGTGCCAGCAGCGCGAGCGGGCCCTACTACAATGAGCAGTTCTTC

V gene: TRBV18
D gene: TRBD1
J gene: TRBJ2-5
clone size: NA
CDR3 protein: CASSPIGTGAEETQYF
CDR3 DNA: TGTGCCAGCTCACCCATCGGGACAGGGGCCGAAGAGACCCAGTACTTC

V gene: TRBV4-1
D gene: NA
J gene: TRBJ2-1
clone size: NA
CDR3 protein: CASSQVSESTYNEQFF
CDR3 DNA: TGCGCCAGCAGCCAAGTTAGCGAGTCCACCTACAATGAGCAGTTCTTC

V gene: TRBV30
D gene: TRBD1
J gene: TRBJ1-5
clone size: NA
CDR3 protein: CAWSGQGDQPQHF
CDR3 DNA: TGTGCCTGGAGTGGACAGGGTGATCAGCCCCAGCATTTT

V gene: TRBV7-8
D gene: NA
J gene: TRBJ2-7
clone size: NA
CDR3 protein: CASSLVWRTDEYEQYF
CDR3 DNA: TGTGCCAGCAGCTTAGTGTGGAGGACAGACGAATACGAGCAGTACTTC

V gene: TRBV2
D gene: NA
J gene: TRBJ2-1
clone size: once
CDR3 protein: CASTSDKVVEQFF
CDR3 DNA: TGTGCCAGCACTAGCGACAAGGTCGTCGAGCAGTTCTTC

V gene: TRBV19
D gene: NA
J gene: TRBJ1-5
clone size: NA
CDR3 protein: CASSPRRTNQPQHF
CDR3 DNA: TGTGCCAGTAGTCCCCGACGGACGAATCAGCCCCAGCATTTT

V gene: TRBV7-2
D gene: TRBD2
J gene: TRBJ2-2
clone size: NA
CDR3 protein: CASSLRGGTNTGELFF
CDR3 DNA: TGTGCCAGCAGTTTACGGGGGGGAACGAACACCGGGGAGCTGTTTTTT

V gene: TRBV30
D gene: NA
J gene: TRBJ1-5
clone size: few
CDR3 protein: CARQEGPNQPQHF
CDR3 DNA: TGTGCCCGGCAGGAGGGGCCTAATCAGCCCCAGCATTTT

V gene: TRBV19
D gene: NA
J gene: TRBJ1-1
clone size: NA
CDR3 protein: CASSIWAGNTEAFF
CDR3 DNA: TGTGCCAGTAGTATATGGGCGGGGAACACTGAAGCTTTCTTT